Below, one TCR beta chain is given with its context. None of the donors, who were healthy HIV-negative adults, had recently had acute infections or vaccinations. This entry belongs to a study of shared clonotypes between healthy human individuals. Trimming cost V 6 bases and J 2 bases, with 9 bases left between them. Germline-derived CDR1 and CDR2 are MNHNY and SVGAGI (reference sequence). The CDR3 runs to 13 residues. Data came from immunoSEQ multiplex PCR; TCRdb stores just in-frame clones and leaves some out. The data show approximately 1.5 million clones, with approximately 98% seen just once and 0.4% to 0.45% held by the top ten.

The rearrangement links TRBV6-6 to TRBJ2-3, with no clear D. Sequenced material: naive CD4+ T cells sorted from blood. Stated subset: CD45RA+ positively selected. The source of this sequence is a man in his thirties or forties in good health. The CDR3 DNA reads TGTGCCAGCAGCCCGGACCTCACAGATACGCAGTATTTT. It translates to CASSPDLTDTQYF.